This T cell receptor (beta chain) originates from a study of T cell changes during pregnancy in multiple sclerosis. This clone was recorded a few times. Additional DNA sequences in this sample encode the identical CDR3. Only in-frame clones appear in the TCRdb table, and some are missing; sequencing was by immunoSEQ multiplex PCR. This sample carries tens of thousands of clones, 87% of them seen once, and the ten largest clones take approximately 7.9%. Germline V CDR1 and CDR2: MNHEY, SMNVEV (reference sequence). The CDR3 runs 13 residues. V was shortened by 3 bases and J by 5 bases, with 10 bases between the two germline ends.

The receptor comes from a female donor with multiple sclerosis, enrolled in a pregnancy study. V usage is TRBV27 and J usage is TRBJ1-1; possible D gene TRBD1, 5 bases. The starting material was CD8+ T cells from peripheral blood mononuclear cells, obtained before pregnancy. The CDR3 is CASSLGRGTEAFF. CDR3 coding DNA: TGTGCCAGCAGTTTGGGTAGGGGAACTGAAGCTTTCTTT.